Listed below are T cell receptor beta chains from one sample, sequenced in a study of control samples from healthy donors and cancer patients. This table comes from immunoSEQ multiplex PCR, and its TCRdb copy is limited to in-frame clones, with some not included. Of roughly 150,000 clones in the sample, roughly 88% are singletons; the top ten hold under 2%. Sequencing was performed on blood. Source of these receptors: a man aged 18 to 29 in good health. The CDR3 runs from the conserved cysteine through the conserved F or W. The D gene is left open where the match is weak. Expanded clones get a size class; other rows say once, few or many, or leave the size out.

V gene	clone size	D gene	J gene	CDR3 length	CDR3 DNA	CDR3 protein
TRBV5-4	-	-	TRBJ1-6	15	TGTGCCAGCAGCTTGGAAACAGCCAATAATTCACCCCTCCACTTT	CASSLETANNSPLHF
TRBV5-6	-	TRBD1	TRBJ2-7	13	TGTGCCAGCAGCTCGGGACAGAGCTACGAGCAGTACTTC	CASSSGQSYEQYF
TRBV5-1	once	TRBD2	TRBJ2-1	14	TGCGCCAGCAGCCTCCCCGGGGGGAAATATGAGCAGTTCTTC	CASSLPGGKYEQFF
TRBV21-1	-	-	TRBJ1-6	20	TGTGCCAGCCGAGGTCCCCGTCGAATGCGGACAGGGACTGGAATTTCACCCCTCCACTTT	CASRGPRRMRTGTGISPLHF
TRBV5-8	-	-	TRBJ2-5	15	TGTGCCAGCAGCTTGGGTCACCCGTACCAAGAGACCCAGTACTTC	CASSLGHPYQETQYF
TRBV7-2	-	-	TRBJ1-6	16	TGTGCCAGCAGCTTAGGGTCCCGGGCTGATAATTCACCCCTCCACTTT	CASSLGSRADNSPLHF
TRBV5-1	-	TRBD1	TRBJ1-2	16	TGCGCCAGCAGCCCGGGGAGAGACAGGGTTTCCTATGGCTACACCTTC	CASSPGRDRVSYGYTF
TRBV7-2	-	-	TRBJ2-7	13	TGTGCCAGCAGCTCCTCACAGGGCTACGAGCAGTACTTC	CASSSSQGYEQYF
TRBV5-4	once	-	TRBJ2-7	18	TGTGCCAGCAGCTTGCACTCTGTCCTGGCGCCCAGATCCCACGAGCAGTACTTC	CASSLHSVLAPRSHEQYF
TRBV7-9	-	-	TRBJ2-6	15	TGTGCCAGCAGCTTACCGAGGTCTGGGGCCAACGTCCTGACTTTC	CASSLPRSGANVLTF
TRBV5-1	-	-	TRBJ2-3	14	TGCGCCAGCGGTCTTGGGGGGCAAGGAGATACGCAGTATTTT	CASGLGGQGDTQYF
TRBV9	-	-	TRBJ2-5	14	TGTGCCAGCAGCAGCCGAAGGGGTCCAGAGACCCAGTACTTC	CASSSRRGPETQYF
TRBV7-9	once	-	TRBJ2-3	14	TGTGCCAGCAGCTTTAGGTCTAGCACAGATACGCAGTATTTT	CASSFRSSTDTQYF
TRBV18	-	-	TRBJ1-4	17	TGTGCCAGCTCCCCCCGAGACAGTCTCGGGGCTAATGAAAAACTGTTTTTT	CASSPRDSLGANEKLFF
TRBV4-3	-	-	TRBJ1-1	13	TGCGCCAGCAGCCAAGACCTGGGGGGGCGAGCTTTCTTT	CASSQDLGGRAFF
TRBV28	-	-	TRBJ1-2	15	TGTGCCAGCAGTTATTCCGGGACAAAAAACTATGGCTACACCTTC	CASSYSGTKNYGYTF
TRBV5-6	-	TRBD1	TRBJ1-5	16	TGTGCCAGCAGCTCGGGACAGGGGACTAAGAATCAGCCCCAGCATTTT	CASSSGQGTKNQPQHF
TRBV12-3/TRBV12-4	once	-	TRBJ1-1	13	TGTGCCAGCAGTTTGTTACTGAACACTGAAGCTTTCTTT	CASSLLLNTEAFF
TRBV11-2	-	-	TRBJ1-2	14	TGTGCCAGCAGCTTTGGATTAGCTAACTATGGCTACACCTTC	CASSFGLANYGYTF
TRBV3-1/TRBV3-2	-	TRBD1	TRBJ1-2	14	TGTGCCAGCAGCCAAGGACAGGGGACTATGGGCTACACCTTC	CASSQGQGTMGYTF
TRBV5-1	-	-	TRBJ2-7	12	TGCGCCAGCCAGGGGATGAGAGGCGAGCAGTACTTC	CASQGMRGEQYF
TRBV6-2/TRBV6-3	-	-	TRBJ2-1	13	TGTGCCAGCAGTAGGAGCTCCTACAATGAGCAGTTCTTC	CASSRSSYNEQFF
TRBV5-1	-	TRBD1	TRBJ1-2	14	TGCGCCAGCAGCTTGGAGGGGGCGGTCTATGGCTACACCTTC	CASSLEGAVYGYTF
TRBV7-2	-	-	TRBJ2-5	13	TGTGCCAGCAGGTTAAACGTGTGGGAGACCCAGTACTTC	CASRLNVWETQYF
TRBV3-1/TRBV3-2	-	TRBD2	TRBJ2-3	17	TGTGCCAGCAGCCACCGACTAGCGGGGGGGCCGGGAGATACGCAGTATTTT	CASSHRLAGGPGDTQYF
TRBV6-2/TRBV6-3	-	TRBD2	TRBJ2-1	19	TGTGCCAGCAGTTACTCGCCGGGGTTTGGGACTAGCTCCTACAATGAGCAGTTCTTC	CASSYSPGFGTSSYNEQFF
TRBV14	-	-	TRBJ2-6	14	TGTGCCAGCAGCCAAGCTTCTGGGGCCAACGTCCTGACTTTC	CASSQASGANVLTF
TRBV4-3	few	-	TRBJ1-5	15	TGCGCCAGCAGCCAAGAATGGCAGGGAAATCAGCCCCAGCATTTT	CASSQEWQGNQPQHF
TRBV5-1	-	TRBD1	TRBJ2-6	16	TGCGCCAGCAGCAGGGGGACAGGGTCTGGGGCCAACGTCCTGACTTTC	CASSRGTGSGANVLTF
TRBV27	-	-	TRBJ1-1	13	TGTGCCAGCAGACGGCTCAGGGATACTGAAGCTTTCTTT	CASRRLRDTEAFF
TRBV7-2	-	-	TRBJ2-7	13	TGTGCCAGCAGCGAGGGCCTTCTGTGGGAGCAGTACTTC	CASSEGLLWEQYF
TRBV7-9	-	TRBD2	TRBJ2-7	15	TGTGCCAGCAGCTCGGGACTAGCGGGGGTGTACGAGCAGTACTTC	CASSSGLAGVYEQYF
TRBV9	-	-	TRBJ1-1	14	TGTGCCAGCAGCGTAGTAGCCGCCAACACTGAAGCTTTCTTT	CASSVVAANTEAFF
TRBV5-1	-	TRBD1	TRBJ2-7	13	TGCGCCAGCAGCTTCGGGGACAGCTACGAGCAGTACTTC	CASSFGDSYEQYF
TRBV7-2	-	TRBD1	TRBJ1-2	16	TGTGCCAGCAGCTTAGCCGGGACAGGGGGCGCCTATGGCTACACCTTC	CASSLAGTGGAYGYTF
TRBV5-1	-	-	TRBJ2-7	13	TGCGCCAGCAGCTTGGGAGGGGACAACGAGCAGTACTTC	CASSLGGDNEQYF
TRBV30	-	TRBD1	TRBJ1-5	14	TGTGCCTGGACTCTGGACAGGGGGGTAACTCCCCAGCATTTT	CAWTLDRGVTPQHF
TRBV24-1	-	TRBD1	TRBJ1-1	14	TGTGCCACCAGTGGAGGGACAGGGAACACTGAAGCTTTCTTT	CATSGGTGNTEAFF
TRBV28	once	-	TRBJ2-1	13	TGTGCCAGCAGCCATCCCAGGGTCGGCGAGCAGTTCTTC	CASSHPRVGEQFF
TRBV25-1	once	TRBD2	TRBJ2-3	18	TGTGCCAGCAGTGACTCCCCCGAGCGGGGCGGGGGCACAGATACGCAGTATTTT	CASSDSPERGGGTDTQYF
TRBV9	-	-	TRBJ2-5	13	TGTGCCAGCAGCCCATGGGGGGAAAAAACCCAGTACTTC	CASSPWGEKTQYF
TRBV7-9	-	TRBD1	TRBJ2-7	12	TGTGCCAGCAGCAGGGGGCGGGACGAGCAGTACTTC	CASSRGRDEQYF
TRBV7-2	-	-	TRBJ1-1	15	TGTGCCAGCAGCTTAGGAGACACCCTAAACACTGAAGCTTTCTTT	CASSLGDTLNTEAFF
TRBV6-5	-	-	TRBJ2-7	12	TGTGCCAGCAGTTACTTGGGTAGCGAGCAGTACTTC	CASSYLGSEQYF
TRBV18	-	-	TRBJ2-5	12	TGTGCCAGCTCACCAGACCAAGAGACCCAGTACTTC	CASSPDQETQYF
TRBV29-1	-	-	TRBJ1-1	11	TGCAGCGTTGGGCCGGGCACTGAAGCTTTCTTT	CSVGPGTEAFF
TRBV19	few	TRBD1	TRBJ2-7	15	TGTGCCAGTAGTCCAGTGGACAGGGGGCACGACGAGCAGTACTTC	CASSPVDRGHDEQYF
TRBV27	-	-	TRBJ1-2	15	TGTGCCAGCAGTTTATTCTCGGACTCTATCTATGGCTACACCTTC	CASSLFSDSIYGYTF
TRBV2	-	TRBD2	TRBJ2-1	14	TGTGCCAGCAGTGGGAGCGGGGGGGTCGGTGAAAAGTTCTTC	CASSGSGGVGEKFF
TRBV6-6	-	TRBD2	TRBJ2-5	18	TGTGCCAGCAGCCGAGTGGGGATGAGCGGGGGGGCCCAAGAGACCCAGTACTTC	CASSRVGMSGGAQETQYF
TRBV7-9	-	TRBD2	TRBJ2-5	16	TGTGCCAGCAGCTTACAGCGGGGGCCTCGCCAAGAGACCCAGTACTTC	CASSLQRGPRQETQYF
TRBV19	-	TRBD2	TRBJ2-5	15	TGTGCCAGTAGTTCTGCTGGGGGGGAGGGGGAGACCCAGTACTTC	CASSSAGGEGETQYF
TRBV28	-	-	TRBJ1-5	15	TGTGCCAGCAGTTTACAGGGTGAGGGCAATCAGCCCCAGCATTTT	CASSLQGEGNQPQHF